The clone carrying this T cell receptor (beta chain) has just a few counts. Its antigen is still unknown. It was cDNA, reverse transcribed from extracted RNA, that served as the sequencing template. The protocol was immunoSEQ multiplex PCR, while the TCRdb copy is restricted to in-frame clones and leaves out a portion. This sample has about 200,000 clones, with 45% to 65% found just once. Treatment noted: oral pan-JAK inhibitor, 5-10 mg twice daily. CD4+ and CD8+ T cells were sorted from PBMCs stained for CD3, CD4 and CD8. This entry comes from a study of CD8+ T cells in alopecia areata. Study-wide context: The SALT score measured affected scalp surface percentage in treated patients.

Regarding the study as a whole: The study found higher clonality in lesional than normal scalp, especially in alopecia totalis/universalis. Patients shared TCRs less clearly than mice did, possibly owing to HLA.

This sequence was found in a human donor with alopecia areata. The source material was CD4+ T cells sorted from blood, sampled at week 4, from a patient treated with tofacitinib.

In DNA form, the CDR3 reads TGCAGCGCCTCGGGGGGCTACAATGAGCAGTTCTTC. This translates into CSASGGYNEQFF. This chain links TRBV29-1 with TRBJ2-1, with 7 bases that match TRBD2. The V gene end was trimmed by 7 bases and the J gene end by 3 bases; junction bases not matched to a gene: 3. Germline V gene sequence: CDR1 SQVTM, CDR2 ANQGSEA. CDR3 length: 12 amino acids.